The TCR beta chain described here comes from a study of T-cell reconstitution after alpha-beta-depleted transplantation in children. This clonotype was detected a few times. The TCRbeta library was prepared with unique molecular identifiers. TCRdb reanalysed the PCR reads using MiXCR and keeps one entry per CDR3 protein. The table includes 90,000 to 100,000 distinct CDR3 sequences, more than 9% detected once. The source was PBMCs from the stem cell graft donor, collected from the stem cell graft. The TCR was taken from a human donor who donated a stem cell graft to a child with inherited bone marrow failure.

The CDR3 DNA reads TGTGCCAGCAGCCAGCCCAAAGGAAGCGGTTACAATGAGCAGTTCTTC. Translation: CASSQPKGSGYNEQFF. This chain joins TRBV3-1 and TRBJ2-1; TRBD2 might be the D (5 bases). Germline V CDR1 and CDR2: LGHDT, YNNKEL (reference sequence). Deletions cut 3 bases from V and 4 bases from J, with 16 bases between. This CDR3 contains 16 residues.